The source of this TCR beta chain is a study of spatial heterogeneity in lung cancer. From the 5' RACE reads, TCRdb called clonotypes with MiXCR, one entry per CDR3 protein. The profile shows around 110,000 distinct CDR3 sequences, 12% of them singletons. The time point is: blood at routine non-recurrence follow-up after resection. Whole RNA from tumor, nontumor lung or frozen PBMC was sequenced unsorted. This clonotype was picked up a small number of times. V lost 7 bases to trimming and J lost 4 bases; unmatched junction nucleotides: 11. Germline V gene data show CDR1 as SEHNR and CDR2 as FQNEAQ (reference sequence). The CDR3 length is 16 residues.

The TCR was taken from a male donor with early-stage non-small cell lung cancer. Material: PBMCs, obtained at follow-up. The rearrangement uses TRBV7-9 and TRBJ2-1; TRBD1 agrees at 9 bases. The CDR3 loop reads CASKIGPDRGYNEQFF. The CDR3 DNA reads as TGTGCCAGCAAAATAGGTCCGGACAGGGGATACAATGAGCAGTTCTTC.